The 24 T cell receptor beta chains listed next were all sequenced from one sample in a study of blood T cell repertoires in COVID-19. TCRdb keeps only in-frame clones here, not all; method: immunoSEQ multiplex PCR. The repertoire holds about 260,000 clones, with more than 70% as singletons. Sequencing was done on a sample of peripheral blood. The origin of the receptors is a woman in her forties or fifties with acute or convalescent COVID-19.

The chain couples TRBV11-2 to TRBJ2-1; 8 nucleotides align to TRBD1. The germline gives CDR1 SGHAT, CDR2 FQNNGV. The CDR3 covers 14 residues. V trimming: 4 bases; J trimming: 7 bases; junction bases outside the gene matches: 6. CDR3 protein: CASSSPQGVNEQFF. CDR3 bases: TGTGCCAGCAGCTCCCCACAGGGGGTTAATGAGCAGTTCTTC.

The chain is built from TRBV24-1 and TRBJ2-3; the D is unclear. The CDR3 consists of 19 residues. CDR1 KGHDR and CDR2 SFDVKD come from the germline V gene. V gave up 3 bases and J gave up 1 base, with 22 bases separating them. The DNA of the CDR3 is TGTGCCACCAGTGATACTCCGCTGGCACCGGGTCCCCGCACAGATACGCAGTATTTT. Translating gives CATSDTPLAPGPRTDTQYF.

Written as DNA, the CDR3 is TGTGCCAGTAGTATCGGGACAGGGTGGGTAACAGATACGCAGTATTTT. Translated, it gives CASSIGTGWVTDTQYF. The chain has TRBV19 and TRBJ2-3; TRBD1 matches 9 bases. The CDR3 totals 16 residues. Germline CDR1 LNHDA, CDR2 SQIVND (reference sequence). V dropped 3 bases and J dropped 3; count of bases not matched to a gene: 7.

The gene calls are TRBV2 and TRBJ2-7, with 7 bases aligning to TRBD2. Germline values: CDR1 SNHLY, CDR2 FYNNEI. This CDR3 spans 14 amino acids. V lost 8 bases, J lost 3 bases, and 10 bases stayed unmatched. CDR3 amino acids: CASLLWRENYEQYF. The CDR3 DNA is TGTGCCAGCCTTTTGTGGCGGGAGAACTACGAGCAGTACTTC.

The CDR3 is CAHGGSSGAYNEQFF. The CDR3 nucleotides are TGTGCCCATGGAGGGTCTAGCGGGGCTTACAATGAGCAGTTCTTC. The chain carries TRBV30 and TRBJ2-1; 9 nucleotides agree with TRBD2. CDR1 and CDR2 (germline): GTSNPN, SVGIG (reference sequence). The CDR3 extends over 15 amino acids. The V and J ends lost 8 bases and 4 bases, in that order; junction bases with no gene match: 12. The complete variable domain, with remaining parts taken from reference TRBV30 and TRBJ2-1, reads SQTIHQWPATLVQPVGSPLSLECTVEGTSNPNLYWYRQAAGRGLQLLFYSVGIGQISSEVPQNLSASRPQDRQFILSSKKLLLSDSGFYLCAHGGSSGAYNEQFFGPGTRLTVL.

The rearrangement joins TRBV18 to TRBJ2-3, with a possible D match to TRBD1 (6 bases). V dropped 6 bases and J dropped 6 bases, with 19 bases sitting between them. CDR3 length equals 15 residues. Per germline, CDR1 KGHSH and CDR2 LQKENI. The chain's CDR3 is CASSYDSLGADTQYF. The CDR3 coding sequence is TGTGCCAGCTCTTATGACAGTCTGGGGGCCGATACGCAGTATTTT.

The CDR3 sequence: CASRGAGTGREKLFF. The CDR3, as DNA: TGTGCCAGCCGAGGAGCCGGGACAGGGCGTGAAAAACTGTTTTTT. The chain links TRBV6-5 to TRBJ1-4; 9 bases line up with TRBD1. Germline V gene lookup returns CDR1 MNHEY and CDR2 SVGAGI. The CDR3 spans 15 residues. V dropped 8 bases and J dropped 7; count of bases not matched to a gene: 11.

The chain couples TRBV7-3 to TRBJ2-3; D may be TRBD1 (6 bases). CDR1 and CDR2 from the germline V gene are SGHTA and FQGTGA. The CDR3 runs 14 residues. Trimming took off 6 bases at V and 3 bases at J, with 13 bases between the two ends. The CDR3 DNA reads as TGTGCCAGCAGTACAGGGATTGCAACAGATACGCAGTATTTT. Translation: CASSTGIATDTQYF.

The chain employs TRBV30 and TRBJ2-1, with 7 positions matching TRBD2. The J segment lost 9 bases and the V segment lost 2 bases, leaving 10 bases of the junction unmatched. Germline CDR1 reads GTSNPN; CDR2 reads SVGIG (reference sequence). This CDR3 spans 14 amino acids. Here the CDR3 reads CAWSPPTGGGEQFF. The CDR3 bases are TGTGCCTGGAGTCCCCCAACGGGAGGTGGTGAGCAGTTCTTC.

V gene TRBV24-1 combines with J gene TRBJ2-2, with a weak D call TRBD2 (5 bases). V was trimmed by 2 bases and J by 2 bases, leaving 11 bases between them. Germline V gene lookup returns CDR1 KGHDR and CDR2 SFDVKD. This CDR3 is built from 16 residues. The CDR3 region is CATSDYEGENTGELFF. The CDR3 nucleotides are TGTGCCACCAGTGATTATGAGGGAGAAAACACCGGGGAGCTGTTTTTT.

This clone was detected only once. This rearrangement joins TRBV5-3 to TRBJ1-2; D call uncertain. TRBV5-3 is an open reading frame, and its role is uncertain. The CDR3 totals 15 residues. Trimming took 0 bases from V and 2 from J, leaving 11 bases between them. In DNA form, the CDR3 reads TGTGCCAGAAGCTTGGTTCCCAGGATGAACTATGGCTACACCTTC. The encoded protein is CARSLVPRMNYGYTF.

The CDR3 DNA reads TGTGCCAGCAGTTACTCACCCGGGGGTCAGCCCCAGCATTTT. Translating gives CASSYSPGGQPQHF. The chain employs TRBV6-5 and TRBJ1-5; weak D call: TRBD1 (5 bases). In germline, CDR1 is MNHEY, CDR2 SVGAGI. V was cut by 0 bases and J by 6 bases, with 9 bases left in between. This CDR3 is 14 amino acids long.

The chain has TRBV19 and TRBJ1-5; possibly TRBD1 for D (5 bases). The CDR3 spans 17 residues. Germline values: CDR1 LNHDA, CDR2 SQIVND (reference sequence). V shed 3 bases and J shed 4 bases, with 19 bases lying between them. The CDR3 reads CASSIGRRVKWNQPQHF. CDR3 in DNA: TGTGCCAGTAGTATCGGTCGCAGGGTAAAGTGGAATCAGCCCCAGCATTTT.

The J gene is TRBJ2-7, the V gene TRBV7-2, with D uncertain. The CDR3 loop spans 11 amino acids. Germline V gene sequence: CDR1 SGHTA, CDR2 FQGNSA. V lost 5 bases and J 3 bases, leaving 5 bases between the germline ends. CDR3 nucleotides: TGTGCCAGCAGCCAATTCTACGAGCAGTACTTC. It yields the protein CASSQFYEQYF.

This chain uses TRBV6-1 with TRBJ2-1, with 8 bases fitting TRBD1. Germline V gene sequence: CDR1 MNHNS, CDR2 SASEGT. J was trimmed by 1 base and V by 2 bases; bases with no gene match: 4. The CDR3 spans 16 residues. The CDR3 protein is CASSEPHRGSYNEQFF. CDR3 DNA sequence: TGTGCCAGCAGTGAACCTCACAGGGGGTCCTACAATGAGCAGTTCTTC.

This rearrangement joins TRBV9 to TRBJ2-3; 7 bases line up with TRBD2. J was trimmed by 1 base and V by 0 bases; bases with no gene match: 8. Germline CDR1 reads SGDLS; CDR2 reads YYNGEE. The CDR3 contains 17 residues. CDR3 bases: TGTGCCAGCAGCGTAGAGGCGGGAGCGTCGGGCACAGATACGCAGTATTTT. Translation: CASSVEAGASGTDTQYF.

The chain joins TRBV3-1 (or the pseudogene TRBV3-2) to TRBJ1-1; 8 nucleotides match TRBD1. Germline V CDR1 and CDR2: LGHDT, YNNKEL (reference sequence). This CDR3 spans 17 amino acids. With V trimmed by 4 bases and J by 3 bases, 13 bases remained unmatched. The CDR3 region is CASSPSPGGFGHTEAFF. The CDR3 region has the DNA TGTGCCAGCAGCCCCTCGCCAGGGGGCTTCGGACACACTGAAGCTTTCTTT.

This chain connects TRBV6-5 to TRBJ2-7, with a weak D call TRBD1 (5 bases). V lost 6 bases, J lost 6 bases, and 18 bases lay in between. Germline lookup yields CDR1 MNHEY and CDR2 SVGAGI. The CDR3 is 14 amino acids. CDR3 nucleotide sequence: TGTGCCAGCAGGTCCAGGGCCTCATGGGGCGAGCAGTACTTC. Protein sequence: CASRSRASWGEQYF.

CDR3 nucleotide sequence: TGTGCCAGCAGCTTGGCAGGGGGTGGCACCGGGGAGCTGTTTTTT. Translating gives CASSLAGGGTGELFF. The rearrangement uses TRBV5-7 and TRBJ2-2; 7 bases map to TRBD1. TRBV5-7 falls under the ORF class, with uncertain function. The V and J ends lost 0 bases and 4 bases, in that order; junction bases with no gene match: 3. The CDR3 is made up of 15 amino acids.

The chain links TRBV28 to TRBJ1-5; D not certain. This CDR3 has 12 residues. Germline CDR1 is MDHEN and CDR2 is SYDVKM. V shed 6 bases and J shed 3 bases, with 6 bases lying between them. The CDR3: CASRFLNQPQHF. DNA for the CDR3: TGTGCCAGCAGGTTCCTCAATCAGCCCCAGCATTTT.

This clone occurred once. The V and J genes are TRBV11-2 and TRBJ1-1; possible D gene TRBD1, 5 bases. The CDR3 consists of 16 residues. Germline CDR1 and CDR2: SGHAT and FQNNGV. V was clipped by 2 bases and J by 5 bases, with 18 bases between them. CDR3 DNA: TGTGCCAGCAGCTTACATGGCGTCCGTGGGGCGACTGAAGCTTTCTTT. Translated: CASSLHGVRGATEAFF.

The chain recombines TRBV4-1 with TRBJ1-5; D call uncertain. The V and J ends lost 0 bases and 1 base respectively, with 4 bases between them. The CDR3 is 14 residues long. Germline V gene sequence: CDR1 MGHRA, CDR2 YSYEKL. This CDR3 reads CASSQEGSNQPQHF. DNA for the CDR3: TGCGCCAGCAGCCAAGAGGGCAGCAATCAGCCCCAGCATTTT.

This sequence joins TRBV2 and TRBJ2-1; 8 bases map to TRBD1. CDR3 length equals 15 residues. Looked up from germline, CDR1 is SNHLY and CDR2 is FYNNEI. The trim removed 2 bases at V and 8 bases at J, leaving 8 bases unmatched. This chain's CDR3 is CASSEISAGGYEQFF. The CDR3, as DNA: TGTGCCAGCAGTGAAATTTCAGCAGGGGGCTATGAGCAGTTCTTC.

The rearrangement uses TRBV5-5 and TRBJ2-7, with TRBD1 matching 7 bases. V gave up 5 bases and J gave up 1 base; unmatched junction bases: 6. Germline V gene lookup returns CDR1 SGHKS and CDR2 YYEKEE (reference sequence). CDR3 length: 14 amino acids. CDR3 nucleotide sequence: TGTGCCAGCAGTGTCCGGGACAGATCCTACGAGCAGTACTTC. Protein product: CASSVRDRSYEQYF.